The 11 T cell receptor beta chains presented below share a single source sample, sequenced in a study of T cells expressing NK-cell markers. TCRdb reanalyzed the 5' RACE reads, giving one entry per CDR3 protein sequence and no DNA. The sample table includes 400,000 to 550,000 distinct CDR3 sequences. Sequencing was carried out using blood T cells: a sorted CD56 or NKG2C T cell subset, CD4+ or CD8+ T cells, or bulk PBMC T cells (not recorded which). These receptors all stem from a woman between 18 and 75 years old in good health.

The CDR3 protein is CSAKKREIGNEQFF. The chain has TRBV29-1 and TRBJ2-1; TCRdb reports TRBD2, a call that lacks DNA to check it against. In germline, CDR1 is SQVTM, CDR2 ANQGSEA. The CDR3 is 14 residues long.

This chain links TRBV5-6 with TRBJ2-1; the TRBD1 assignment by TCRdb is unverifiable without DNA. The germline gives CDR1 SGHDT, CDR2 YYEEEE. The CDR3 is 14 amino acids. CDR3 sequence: CASSLDALYNEQFF.

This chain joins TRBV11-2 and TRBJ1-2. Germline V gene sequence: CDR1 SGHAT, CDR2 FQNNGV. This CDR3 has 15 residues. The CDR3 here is CASSPVVSVSYGYTF.

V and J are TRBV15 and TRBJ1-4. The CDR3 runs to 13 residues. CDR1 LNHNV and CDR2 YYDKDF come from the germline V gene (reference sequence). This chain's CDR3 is CATSRDTMEKLFF.

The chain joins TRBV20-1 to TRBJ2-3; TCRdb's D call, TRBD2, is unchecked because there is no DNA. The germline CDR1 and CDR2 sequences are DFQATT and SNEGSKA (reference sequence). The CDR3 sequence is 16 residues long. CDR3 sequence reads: CSASEPILAFTDTQYF.

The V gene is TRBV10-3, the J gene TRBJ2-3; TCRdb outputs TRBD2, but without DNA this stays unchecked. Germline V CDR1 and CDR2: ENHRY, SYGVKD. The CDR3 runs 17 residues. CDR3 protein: CAISEFGIAESTDTQYF.

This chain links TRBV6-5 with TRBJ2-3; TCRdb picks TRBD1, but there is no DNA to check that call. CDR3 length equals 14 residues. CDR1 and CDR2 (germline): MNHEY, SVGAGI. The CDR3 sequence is CASSYGTGVDTQYF.

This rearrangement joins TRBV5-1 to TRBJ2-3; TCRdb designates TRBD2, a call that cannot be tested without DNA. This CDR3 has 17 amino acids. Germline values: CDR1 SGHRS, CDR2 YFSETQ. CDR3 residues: CASSLGYRDYRTDTQYF.

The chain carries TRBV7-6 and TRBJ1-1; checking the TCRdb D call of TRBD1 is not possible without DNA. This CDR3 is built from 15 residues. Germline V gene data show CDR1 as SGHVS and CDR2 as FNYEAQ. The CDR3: CASSSLTGANTEAFF.

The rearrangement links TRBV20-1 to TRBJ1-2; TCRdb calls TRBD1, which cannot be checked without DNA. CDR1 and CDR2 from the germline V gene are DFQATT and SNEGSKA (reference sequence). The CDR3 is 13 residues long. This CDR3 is CSARGAGAYGYTF.

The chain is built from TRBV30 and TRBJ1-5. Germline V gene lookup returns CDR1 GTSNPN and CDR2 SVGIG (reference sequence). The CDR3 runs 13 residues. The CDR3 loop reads CAWSTYSNQPQHF.